The clone carrying this T cell receptor beta chain was detected ten times or more. Antigen unknown. Each CDR3 protein gets one entry after TCRdb re-called the 5' RACE reads with MiXCR. The table records almost 350,000 distinct CDR3 sequences, approximately 22% of them present only once. This CDR3 contains 10 residues. This entry belongs to a study of T-cell memory formation after mild COVID-19. Study-wide findings and caveats: A balance of CD4 and CD8 characterized clones contracting day 15 to 85, whereas later expanders leaned CD4+.

V and J are TRBV21-1 and TRBJ2-7. TRBV21-1 is termed a pseudogene. The sequence was obtained from a man aged 18 to 35 who had mild COVID-19 (a few samples of this study predate the infection). Cell type and time point are not known. The sequenced sample was PBMCs or a T cell subset sorted from them (not recorded which). For the CDR3, the DNA is TGTGCGGACGGTCACGTTTCGCAGTACGTC. Amino acids: CADGHVSQYV.